The clone carrying this T cell receptor beta chain ranks as large. This sample was taken from a study of lung T cells in sarcoidosis with Löfgren's syndrome. Study as a whole: Repertoire analyses centered on Löfgren's syndrome patients.

TCRdb used MiXCR to reprocess the reads, holding one entry per CDR3 protein. The sample lists around 1,100 distinct CDR3 sequences; 25% to 30% were seen once. Trimming removed 7 bases at V and 3 bases at J, with 9 bases between. CDR1 MDHEN and CDR2 SYDVKM come from the germline V gene. The CDR3 spans 12 residues. This clonotype was sampled from a human donor with sarcoidosis (Löfgren's syndrome or another form), or a control subject (not recorded which). Sequenced material: CD4+ T cells from PBMCs. The V and J genes are TRBV28 and TRBJ1-2; D gene unclear. The CDR3 sequence: CASTWRDYGYTF. The CDR3 DNA sequence: TGTGCCAGCACCTGGCGCGACTATGGCTACACCTTC.